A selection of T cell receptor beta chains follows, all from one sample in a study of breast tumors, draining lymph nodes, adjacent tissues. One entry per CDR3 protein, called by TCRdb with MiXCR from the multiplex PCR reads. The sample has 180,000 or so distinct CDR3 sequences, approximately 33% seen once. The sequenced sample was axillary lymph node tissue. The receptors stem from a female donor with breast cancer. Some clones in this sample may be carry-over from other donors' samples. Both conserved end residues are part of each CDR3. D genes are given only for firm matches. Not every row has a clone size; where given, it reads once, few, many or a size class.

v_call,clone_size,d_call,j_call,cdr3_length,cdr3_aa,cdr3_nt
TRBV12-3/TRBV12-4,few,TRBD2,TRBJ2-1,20,CASSSRGGPSGGTSYNEQFF,TGTGCCAGCAGTTCCCGCGGTGGGCCCAGCGGGGGGACGTCCTACAATGAGCAGTTCTTC
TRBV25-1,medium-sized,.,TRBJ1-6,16,CASSDGTDLGNSPLHF,TGTGCCAGCAGTGACGGGACGGACTTAGGGAATTCACCCCTCCACTTT
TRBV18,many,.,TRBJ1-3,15,CASSPPRGYGNTIYF,TGTGCCAGCTCACCACCGAGAGGTTACGGAAACACCATATATTTT
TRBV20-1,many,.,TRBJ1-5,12,CSANMGSQPQHF,TGCAGTGCTAACATGGGGAGTCAGCCCCAGCATTTT
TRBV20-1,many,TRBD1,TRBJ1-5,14,CSAVKTGGEQPQHF,TGCAGTGCTGTCAAGACAGGGGGTGAGCAGCCCCAGCATTTT
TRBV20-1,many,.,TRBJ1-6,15,CSASQGSSYNSPLHF,TGCAGTGCTAGCCAAGGGAGCTCCTATAATTCACCCCTCCACTTT
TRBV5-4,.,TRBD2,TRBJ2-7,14,CASSTAAGGHEQYF,TGTGCCAGCAGCACCGCTGCGGGAGGCCACGAGCAGTACTTC
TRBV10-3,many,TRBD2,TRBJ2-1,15,CATESGTSGGNEQFF,TGTGCCACGGAGTCCGGGACTAGCGGTGGCAATGAGCAGTTCTTC
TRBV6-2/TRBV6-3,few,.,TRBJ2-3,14,CASSHSNSGSSQYF,TGTGCCAGCAGTCACTCGAACTCGGGTTCTTCGCAGTATTTT
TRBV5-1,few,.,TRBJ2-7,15,CASSSSVSTPYEQYF,TGCGCCAGCAGCTCCTCGGTATCGACCCCCTACGAGCAGTACTTC
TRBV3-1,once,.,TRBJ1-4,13,CAGSRKGGEKLFF,TGCGCCGGCAGCCGGAAAGGAGGGGAAAAACTGTTTTTT
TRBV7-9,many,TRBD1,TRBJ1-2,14,CASSQHRGDYGYTF,TGTGCCAGCAGCCAACACAGGGGGGACTATGGCTACACCTTC
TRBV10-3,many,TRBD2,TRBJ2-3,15,CAISTSGRSTDTQYF,TGTGCCATCAGCACTAGCGGGAGGAGCACAGATACGCAGTATTTT
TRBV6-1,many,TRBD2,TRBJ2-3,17,CASSEGTSGPSTDTQYF,TGTGCCAGCAGTGAAGGGACTAGCGGCCCTAGCACAGATACGCAGTATTTT
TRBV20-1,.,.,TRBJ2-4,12,CSAPGYNNIPYF,TGCAGTGCCCCCGGATATAATAACATTCCGTACTTC
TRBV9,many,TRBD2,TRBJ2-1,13,CASRRESSNEQFF,TGTGCCAGCAGGCGGGAGAGTTCGAATGAGCAGTTCTTC
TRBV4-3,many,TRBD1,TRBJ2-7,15,CASSQSGTGSYEQYF,TGCGCCAGCAGCCAATCCGGGACAGGATCCTACGAGCAGTACTTC
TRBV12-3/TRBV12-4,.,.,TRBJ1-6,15,CATQHGSAPHSPLHF,TGTGCCACCCAGCACGGGTCTGCCCCCCATTCACCCCTCCACTTT
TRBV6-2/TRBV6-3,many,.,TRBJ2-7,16,CASSYSPRKASYEQYF,TGTGCCAGCAGTTACTCACCCAGGAAGGCGTCCTACGAGCAGTACTTC
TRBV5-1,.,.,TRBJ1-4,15,CASSLSAGLDEKLFF,TGCGCCAGCAGCTTATCGGCAGGGTTGGATGAAAAACTGTTTTTT
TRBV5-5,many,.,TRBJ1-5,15,CASSPLGGHNQPQHF,TGTGCCAGCAGCCCCCTGGGCGGACACAATCAGCCCCAGCATTTT
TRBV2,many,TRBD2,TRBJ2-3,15,CASKILAGFTDTQYF,TGTGCCAGCAAAATACTAGCGGGGTTTACAGATACGCAGTATTTT
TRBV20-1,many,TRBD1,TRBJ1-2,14,CSAHQSDRGYGYTF,TGCAGTGCTCATCAATCGGACAGGGGCTATGGCTACACCTTC
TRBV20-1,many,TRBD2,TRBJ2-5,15,CSARDPSGSVETQYF,TGCAGTGCTAGAGATCCTAGCGGGAGTGTTGAGACCCAGTACTTC
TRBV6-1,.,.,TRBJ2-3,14,CASREGGTTDTQYF,TGTGCCAGCAGGGAAGGGGGTACCACAGATACGCAGTATTTT
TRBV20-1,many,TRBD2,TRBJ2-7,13,CSARATSGIEQYF,TGCAGTGCTAGAGCGACTAGCGGGATCGAGCAGTACTTC
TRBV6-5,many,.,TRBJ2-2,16,CASSHGRRPNTGELFF,TGTGCCAGCAGTCACGGTAGGCGTCCAAACACCGGGGAGCTGTTTTTT
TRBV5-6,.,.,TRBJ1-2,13,CASSLNRSHGYTF,TGTGCCAGCAGCTTGAACAGATCCCATGGCTACACCTTC
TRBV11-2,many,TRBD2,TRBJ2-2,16,CASRDRAGGPTGELFF,TGTGCCAGCAGAGATCGGGCGGGGGGGCCCACCGGGGAGCTGTTTTTT
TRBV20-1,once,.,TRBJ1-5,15,CSARDWGAKGQPQHF,TGCAGTGCTAGAGATTGGGGGGCAAAGGGTCAGCCCCAGCATTTT
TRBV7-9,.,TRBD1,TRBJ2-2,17,CASPKGRTGGCPGELFF,TGTGCCAGCCCGAAAGGCAGGACAGGGGGCTGCCCCGGGGAGCTGTTTTTT
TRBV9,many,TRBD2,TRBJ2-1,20,CASSVWGVAGGPQGGDEQFF,TGTGCCAGCAGCGTGTGGGGGGTAGCGGGAGGGCCTCAGGGAGGGGATGAGCAGTTCTTC
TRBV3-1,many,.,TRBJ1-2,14,CASSRGELNYGYTF,TGTGCCAGCAGCCGGGGTGAACTTAACTATGGCTACACCTTC
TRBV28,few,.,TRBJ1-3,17,CASTLLRSAGPGNTIYF,TGTGCCAGCACCCTACTCAGGTCCGCTGGGCCTGGAAACACCATATATTTT
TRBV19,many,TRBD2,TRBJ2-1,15,CASMGTSGWNREQFF,TGTGCCAGTATGGGGACTAGCGGGTGGAATCGTGAGCAGTTCTTC
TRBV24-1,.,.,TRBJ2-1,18,CATSERRAATRGYNEQFF,TGTGCCACCAGTGAGAGGAGGGCCGCTACTAGGGGCTACAATGAGCAGTTCTTC
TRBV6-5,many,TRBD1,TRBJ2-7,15,CASSRETGGFYEQYF,TGTGCCAGCAGTCGCGAGACAGGGGGCTTCTACGAGCAGTACTTC
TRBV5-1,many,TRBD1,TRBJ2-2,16,CASTLPGTANTGELFF,TGCGCCAGCACCTTACCCGGGACAGCGAACACCGGGGAGCTGTTTTTT
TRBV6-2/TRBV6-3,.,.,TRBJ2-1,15,CASSPGAKPYNGQFF,TGTGCCAGCAGTCCAGGGGCAAAGCCCTACAATGGGCAGTTCTTC
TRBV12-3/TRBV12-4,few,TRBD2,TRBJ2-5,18,CASSLPAGSSGRVETQYF,TGTGCCAGCAGCTTGCCCGCGGGGAGTAGCGGGAGGGTTGAGACCCAGTACTTC
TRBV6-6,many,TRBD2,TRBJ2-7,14,CASSYSERGYEQYF,TGTGCCAGCAGTTACTCGGAGCGGGGATACGAGCAGTACTTC
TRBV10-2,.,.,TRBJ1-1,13,CASSDRTNTEAFF,TGCGCCAGCAGTGACAGGACGAACACTGAAGCTTTCTTT
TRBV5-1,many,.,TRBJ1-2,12,CASSEGNYGYTF,TGCGCCAGCAGCGAGGGGAACTATGGCTACACCTTC
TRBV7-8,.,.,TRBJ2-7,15,CASSLQRVSSYEQYF,TGTGCCAGCAGCTTACAGCGGGTGAGCTCCTACGAGCAGTACTTC
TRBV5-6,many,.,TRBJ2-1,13,CASSLGGRQGEFF,TGTGCCAGCAGTCTGGGAGGGCGACAGGGCGAGTTCTTC
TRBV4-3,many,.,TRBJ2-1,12,CASSRSGTGQFF,TGCGCCAGCAGCCGTTCCGGGACGGGGCAGTTCTTC
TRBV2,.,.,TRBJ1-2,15,CATGEKAPGSYGYTF,TGTGCCACCGGTGAAAAGGCCCCGGGCTCGTATGGCTACACCTTC
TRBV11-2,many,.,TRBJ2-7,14,CASTPLAGSYEQYF,TGTGCCAGCACCCCTTTGGCCGGATCCTACGAGCAGTACTTC
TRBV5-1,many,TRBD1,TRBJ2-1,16,CASSLATGVSYNEQFF,TGCGCCAGCAGCTTGGCCACAGGGGTCTCCTACAATGAGCAGTTCTTC
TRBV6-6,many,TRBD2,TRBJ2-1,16,CASSHALAGIYNEQFF,TGTGCCAGCTCGCACGCACTAGCGGGGATCTACAATGAGCAGTTCTTC
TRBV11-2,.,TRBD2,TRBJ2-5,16,CASSSPGTSVQETQYF,TGTGCCAGCAGCTCCCCCGGGACTAGCGTGCAAGAGACCCAGTACTTC
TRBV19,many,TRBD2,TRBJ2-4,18,CASSSGLADLLAKNIQYF,TGTGCCAGTAGTTCGGGACTAGCGGACCTTCTAGCCAAAAACATTCAGTACTTC
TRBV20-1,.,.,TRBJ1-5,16,CSARGDDGRIWQPQHF,TGCAGTGCTAGAGGAGATGACGGGAGGATATGGCAGCCCCAGCATTTT